This is a list of T cell receptor beta chains from one sample in a study of T cell responses to AZD1222 COVID-19 vaccine. Assay: immunoSEQ multiplex PCR; the TCRdb copy retains only in-frame clones and omits some. Of about 170,000 clones listed, approximately 86% are singletons. Here the sequenced sample was peripheral blood, taken on day 0 of AZD1222 vaccination. The receptors stem from an adult in good health. Both conserved end residues are part of each CDR3. A D gene is named only where the DNA matches it firmly. Clone size is given for some rows only: seen once, a few or many times, or a class if the clone is expanded.

V gene	clone size	D gene	J gene	CDR3 protein	CDR3 DNA
TRBV18	-	TRBD2	TRBJ2-7	CASSPRRGSGSGEQYF	TGTGCCAGCTCCCCCCGCCGCGGGAGTGGGTCAGGCGAGCAGTACTTC
TRBV3-1/TRBV3-2	-	TRBD1	TRBJ2-2	CASSRVLQGASTGELFF	TGTGCCAGCAGCCGAGTTTTACAGGGGGCGTCCACCGGGGAGCTGTTTTTT
TRBV9	-	TRBD1	TRBJ1-3	CASSFGTGPNTIYF	TGTGCCAGCAGCTTCGGGACAGGGCCGAACACCATATATTTT
TRBV6-6	once	TRBD2	TRBJ2-1	CASSRLAGGSYNEQFF	TGTGCCAGCAGTCGATTAGCGGGAGGATCCTACAATGAGCAGTTCTTC
TRBV11-2	-	-	TRBJ1-5	CASSSPRWGVNQPQHF	TGTGCCAGCAGCTCTCCTCGGTGGGGCGTCAATCAGCCCCAGCATTTT
TRBV30	-	-	TRBJ2-1	CAWTSGAGYNEQFF	TGTGCCTGGACCTCGGGAGCGGGTTACAATGAGCAGTTCTTC
TRBV3-1/TRBV3-2	-	-	TRBJ1-6	CASSHRVSNSPLHF	TGTGCCAGCAGCCATCGGGTGAGCAATTCACCCCTCCACTTT
TRBV19	-	TRBD1	TRBJ1-2	CAIKTGDYGYTF	TGTGCCATTAAGACAGGGGACTATGGCTACACCTTC
TRBV10-2	-	-	TRBJ2-1	CASSGRSGFRIEQFF	TGCGCCAGCAGTGGGCGGAGCGGGTTTAGGATTGAGCAGTTCTTC
TRBV6-6	-	-	TRBJ2-7	CASSPGSDEQYF	TGTGCCAGCAGTCCGGGATCCGACGAGCAGTACTTC
TRBV7-8	few	-	TRBJ2-7	CASSPGQGREQYF	TGTGCCAGCTCCCCGGGTCAGGGTCGCGAGCAGTACTTC
TRBV27	-	TRBD1	TRBJ1-1	CASSLSTGGNTEAFF	TGTGCCAGCAGTTTATCGACAGGGGGTAACACTGAAGCTTTCTTT
TRBV7-5	-	-	TRBJ2-2	CVRSPAGQGVTGELFF	TGTGTCAGAAGCCCGGCGGGACAGGGAGTCACCGGGGAGCTGTTTTTT
TRBV6-5	-	-	TRBJ1-2	CASSTGPISNYGYTF	TGTGCCAGCAGCACAGGGCCCATATCGAACTATGGCTACACCTTC
TRBV2	-	-	TRBJ1-4	CASRAGRINEKLFF	TGTGCCAGCAGAGCGGGACGGATAAATGAAAAACTGTTTTTT
TRBV19	-	-	TRBJ2-3	CASSIERTGSTDTQYF	TGTGCCAGTAGTATAGAAAGGACGGGAAGCACAGATACGCAGTATTTT
TRBV2	-	TRBD1	TRBJ1-2	CASRGDGQGACTF	TGTGCCAGCAGAGGCGACGGACAGGGGGCTTGTACCTTC
TRBV3-1/TRBV3-2	-	-	TRBJ1-2	CASSLPARRPDGYTF	TGTGCCAGCAGCCTACCAGCACGGAGGCCTGATGGCTACACCTTC
TRBV7-9	-	-	TRBJ1-5	CASSLQDRGQPQHF	TGTGCCAGCAGCTTACAGGATAGGGGTCAGCCCCAGCATTTT
TRBV13	-	-	TRBJ1-1	CATSKGGGGANEAFF	TGTGCCACCAGCAAAGGGGGAGGAGGGGCGAATGAAGCTTTCTTT
TRBV30	once	-	TRBJ1-2	CARLGGASHGYTF	TGTGCCCGGTTAGGGGGGGCTTCACATGGCTACACCTTC
TRBV6-4	-	-	TRBJ1-1	CASSDIAGNTEAFF	TGTGCCAGCAGTGACATCGCCGGGAACACTGAAGCTTTCTTT
TRBV5-1	-	TRBD1	TRBJ1-2	CASSLVATGNYGYTF	TGCGCCAGCAGCTTGGTTGCGACAGGGAACTATGGCTACACCTTC
TRBV29-1	-	TRBD1	TRBJ2-1	CSGQDRGRVYNEQFF	TGCAGCGGGCAGGACAGGGGGCGAGTATACAATGAGCAGTTCTTC
TRBV19	-	TRBD2	TRBJ2-7	CASSRAPSGSRYEQYF	TGTGCCAGTAGTAGGGCCCCCAGCGGGAGCAGATACGAGCAGTACTTC
TRBV12-5	-	-	TRBJ2-7	CASGLRRDEQYF	TGTGCTAGTGGTTTGCGGAGGGACGAGCAGTACTTC
TRBV25-1	-	-	TRBJ1-1	CASSGTHLEAFF	TGTGCCAGCAGCGGGACACATTTGGAAGCTTTCTTT
TRBV30	-	TRBD1	TRBJ1-5	CAGGQDNQPQHF	TGTGCCGGGGGACAGGATAATCAGCCCCAGCATTTT
TRBV19	-	-	TRBJ1-6	CASAPVDREGNSPLHF	TGTGCCAGCGCCCCCGTGGACAGAGAGGGCAATTCACCCCTCCACTTT
TRBV7-9	-	-	TRBJ2-7	CASSLGASTYEQYF	TGTGCCAGCAGCCTAGGGGCTTCCACCTACGAGCAGTACTTC
TRBV18	-	-	TRBJ1-1	CASSPGYDRPNTEAFF	TGTGCCAGCTCACCCGGATACGACAGGCCCAACACTGAAGCTTTCTTT
TRBV3-1/TRBV3-2	-	TRBD2	TRBJ2-3	CASSRHLAGGRSDTQYF	TGTGCCAGCAGCCGCCACTTGGCGGGAGGGAGATCAGATACGCAGTATTTT
TRBV5-4	-	TRBD1	TRBJ1-2	CASSFDRGRWGYTF	TGTGCCAGCAGTTTCGACAGGGGGCGTTGGGGCTACACCTTC
TRBV28	once	TRBD1	TRBJ2-7	CASSRDRVFSYEQYF	TGTGCCAGCAGTCGGGACAGGGTATTCTCCTACGAGCAGTACTTC
TRBV15	-	TRBD2	TRBJ2-7	CATSRARLAGGPGYEQYF	TGTGCCACCAGCAGAGCTCGGCTAGCGGGAGGGCCGGGGTACGAGCAGTACTTC